Presented here are 4 T cell receptor beta chains from one specimen sequenced in a study of cytomegalovirus exposure and HLA in healthy donors. Using immunoSEQ multiplex PCR, the repertoire was profiled, and TCRdb retains in-frame clones only, with some absent. The data hold under 250,000 clones, with about 87% observed a single time. Specimen: PBMCs. The receptors derive from a man younger than 30 in good health and CMV-seronegative.

The chain carries TRBV5-1 and TRBJ2-7; 8 bases map to TRBD1. This CDR3 has 14 residues. V was clipped by 2 bases and J by 4 bases; unmatched bases: 5. CDR1 and CDR2 from the germline V gene are SGHRS and YFSETQ. The CDR3 loop reads CASSLGDRRYEQYF. Written as DNA, the CDR3 is TGCGCCAGCAGCTTAGGGGACAGGCGTTACGAGCAGTACTTC. The whole variable domain, remainder taken from reference TRBV5-1 and TRBJ2-7, is KAGVTQTPRYLIKTRGQQVTLSCSPISGHRSVSWYQQTPGQGLQFLFEYFSETQRNKGNFPGRFSGRQFSNSRSEMNVSTLELGDSALYLCASSLGDRRYEQYFGPGTRLTVT.

This chain connects TRBV5-1 to TRBJ2-5; 9 bases map to TRBD2. CDR3 length: 16 amino acids. In germline, CDR1 is SGHRS, CDR2 YFSETQ. The J segment lost 2 bases and the V segment lost 4 bases, leaving 9 bases of the junction unmatched. The CDR3 protein is CASSPSVAGGQETQYF. CDR3 in DNA: TGCGCCAGCAGCCCGAGCGTGGCGGGGGGGCAAGAGACCCAGTACTTC. The variable domain in full, with the rest retrieved from reference TRBV5-1 and TRBJ2-5, is KAGVTQTPRYLIKTRGQQVTLSCSPISGHRSVSWYQQTPGQGLQFLFEYFSETQRNKGNFPGRFSGRQFSNSRSEMNVSTLELGDSALYLCASSPSVAGGQETQYFGPGTRLLVL.

V and J are TRBV27 and TRBJ1-5; 10 positions agree with TRBD1. Trimming cost V 2 bases and J 11 bases; bases outside gene matches: 6. The CDR3 extends over 14 amino acids. In germline, CDR1 is MNHEY, CDR2 SMNVEV (reference sequence). CDR3 nucleotide sequence: TGTGCCAGCAGTTTAGACAGGGGGCATAGTACCCAGCATTTT. This translates into CASSLDRGHSTQHF.

Here the CDR3 DNA reads TGCGCCAGCAGCCAAGGCGGGACTAACACCGGGGAGCTGTTTTTT. It is translated as CASSQGGTNTGELFF. This sequence joins TRBV4-1 and TRBJ2-2, with a weak D call TRBD2 (6 bases). V gave up 1 base and J gave up 2 bases, with 8 bases separating them. Germline loops: CDR1 MGHRA, CDR2 YSYEKL. The CDR3 is 15 residues long.